This TCR beta chain was retrieved from a study of post-analysis software for immune sequencing data. Study-wide findings and caveats: Multiple sclerosis patients had significantly lower normalized Chao1 diversity than controls. TRBV segments more frequent in patients than in controls numbered five and included TRBV5-6, TRBV5-1 and TRBV20-1.

On this clonotype: The antigen is unknown.

Per the germline V gene, CDR1 is SGHTA and CDR2 is FQGNSA. Trimming at V came to 3 bases and at J to 5 bases, leaving 6 bases not matched to a gene. This CDR3 is 15 amino acids long. Every TCR beta cDNA library bore unique molecular identifiers. TCRdb re-analysed the PCR reads in MiXCR, keeping a single row per CDR3 protein. This repertoire shows under 900,000 distinct CDR3 sequences, about 53% found once; its top ten account for roughly 4.4%. The rearrangement uses TRBV7-2 and TRBJ2-7; TRBD2 matches at 11 bases. The clonotype comes from a girl aged 5-17 years with multiple sclerosis. Sequences were obtained from blood. The CDR3 spells CASSFASGRFDEQYF. The CDR3 DNA reads TGTGCCAGCAGCTTTGCTAGCGGGAGGTTCGACGAGCAGTACTTC.